This T cell receptor beta chain was retrieved from a study of response to subunit inactivated influenza vaccine (dated by TCRdb to 2016 to 2018). Concerning the study at large: The study used deep quantitative T cell receptor repertoire profiling to track responses to a trivalent subunit inactivated influenza vaccine. The research as a whole found: The authors suggested that each seasonal influenza vaccination may recruit only a limited number of new T cells.

The germline V end is reduced by 2 bases and the J end by 9 bases; junction bases left unmatched: 9. The CDR3 contains 15 residues, cysteine and phenylalanine counted. CDR3 DNA only is kept here, 45 bases in frame from base 1. Libraries were made using RT-PCR. These reads were obtained on an Illumina HiSeq 2500. TCRdb reprocessed the public reads (quality trimming at Q25 with fastp, clone calling with MiXCR) and kept in-frame beta chains. CDR3 protein duplicates are merged, each entry listing the most common genes and DNA. Recorded for this sample are about 620,000 distinct CDR3 sequences; around 11% of them occurred a single time. Roughly 10% of the sample goes to the ten largest clones. This clonotype has just a few counts. Its antigen is still unknown. Base qualities were left out, and no much larger clone turns up one base away.

This chain is built from TRBV12-3 or TRBV12-4 and TRBJ2-1, and TRBD2 aligns with 8 junction nucleotides. The clonotype was recovered from a man in his fifties or sixties who received an inactivated influenza vaccine. Donor details come from another sample of the same person, matched by shared clones. This specimen consisted of PBMCs from blood, obtained on the day of vaccination. The DNA sequence follows: TGTGCCAGCAGTTTAACGGGGGGGGCCGGGGTTGAGCAGTTCTTC. Translation gives CASSLTGGAGVEQFF.